This is a list of T cell receptor beta chains from one sample in a study of cytomegalovirus exposure and HLA in healthy donors. Method: immunoSEQ multiplex PCR; TCRdb's copy keeps in-frame clones and lacks some. Of some 130,000 clones detected, roughly 80% appear once; the ten largest clones hold under 4.5%. The sample comprised PBMCs. The receptors were gathered from a woman in her thirties or forties in good health and CMV-seronegative. Each CDR3 is given with its conserved first and last residue. Each record gives: clone size, D gene, J gene, V gene, CDR3 length, CDR3 protein, CDR3 DNA. The D gene is left open where the match is weak. Clone size, where shown, is once, few, many, or a class for clones that have expanded.

size: -; D: TRBD1; J: TRBJ1-5; V: TRBV6-1; length: 15; CDR3: CASSTEGQANQPQHF; DNA: TGTGCCAGCAGTACCGAGGGACAGGCCAATCAGCCCCAGCATTTT
size: few; D: -; J: TRBJ1-2; V: TRBV5-8; length: 16; CDR3: CASSSPSGSLNYGYTF; DNA: TGTGCCAGCAGCTCCCCGTCAGGGTCCTTAAACTATGGCTACACCTTC
size: -; D: -; J: TRBJ2-3; V: TRBV9; length: 14; CDR3: CASSVRDSADTQYF; DNA: TGTGCCAGCAGCGTCCGGGACTCCGCGGATACGCAGTATTTT
size: -; D: TRBD1; J: TRBJ1-1; V: TRBV9; length: 15; CDR3: CASSIGTGGSTEAFF; DNA: TGTGCCAGCAGCATAGGGACAGGGGGAAGTACTGAAGCTTTCTTT
size: -; D: TRBD2; J: TRBJ2-2; V: TRBV4-2; length: 13; CDR3: CASSRGLAGELFF; DNA: TGTGCCAGCAGCCGGGGACTAGCCGGGGAGCTGTTTTTT
size: -; D: -; J: TRBJ2-3; V: TRBV28; length: 12; CDR3: CASRGGTDTQYF; DNA: TGTGCCAGCAGGGGAGGCACAGATACGCAGTATTTT
size: -; D: TRBD1; J: TRBJ2-7; V: TRBV5-6; length: 14; CDR3: CASSKQGTPYEQYF; DNA: TGTGCCAGCAGCAAACAGGGGACCCCCTACGAGCAGTACTTC
size: -; D: TRBD1; J: TRBJ2-5; V: TRBV18; length: 17; CDR3: CASSRDRATGAQETQYF; DNA: TGTGCCAGCTCACGGGACCGGGCAACAGGGGCTCAAGAGACCCAGTACTTC
size: -; D: TRBD1; J: TRBJ1-6; V: TRBV5-6; length: 15; CDR3: CASSLATGYNSPLHF; DNA: TGTGCCAGCAGCTTGGCGACAGGGTATAATTCACCCCTCCACTTT
size: -; D: TRBD1; J: TRBJ2-7; V: TRBV4-1; length: 14; CDR3: CASSPGTGGYEQYF; DNA: TGCGCCAGCAGCCCAGGGACAGGGGGCTACGAGCAGTACTTC
size: -; D: TRBD2; J: TRBJ2-3; V: TRBV4-3; length: 19; CDR3: CASSQDSLAGVDPTDTQYF; DNA: TGCGCCAGCAGCCAAGATTCCCTAGCGGGAGTCGACCCCACAGATACGCAGTATTTT
size: -; D: TRBD1; J: TRBJ1-2; V: TRBV4-3; length: 15; CDR3: CASSPTQGPNYGYTF; DNA: TGCGCCAGCAGCCCGACACAGGGGCCCAACTATGGCTACACCTTC
size: -; D: TRBD1; J: TRBJ1-5; V: TRBV4-1; length: 16; CDR3: CASSQMGQGDNQPQHF; DNA: TGCGCCAGCAGCCAGATGGGACAGGGAGACAATCAGCCCCAGCATTTT
size: -; D: -; J: TRBJ1-4; V: TRBV19; length: 16; CDR3: CASSGITGSTNEKLFF; DNA: TGTGCCAGTAGTGGCATAACAGGGTCAACTAATGAAAAACTGTTTTTT
size: -; D: -; J: TRBJ1-6; V: TRBV9; length: 15; CDR3: CASSVDTGGNSPLHF; DNA: TGTGCCAGCAGCGTAGATACAGGAGGGAATTCACCCCTCCACTTT
size: once; D: -; J: TRBJ1-2; V: TRBV2; length: 14; CDR3: CASGGAGSNYGYTF; DNA: TGTGCCAGTGGCGGGGCAGGTAGTAACTATGGCTACACCTTC
size: -; D: TRBD1; J: TRBJ1-5; V: TRBV2; length: 16; CDR3: CASSSRRGQGNQPQHF; DNA: TGTGCCAGCAGTTCCCGGAGGGGGCAAGGCAATCAGCCCCAGCATTTT
size: -; D: -; J: TRBJ1-2; V: TRBV25-1; length: 15; CDR3: CASRPFFTTNYGYTF; DNA: TGTGCCAGCAGGCCTTTCTTCACAACTAACTATGGCTACACCTTC
size: -; D: TRBD2; J: TRBJ2-1; V: TRBV27; length: 16; CDR3: CASSRGTSGTGNEQFF; DNA: TGTGCCAGCAGCCGGGGGACTAGCGGGACCGGCAATGAGCAGTTCTTC
size: -; D: TRBD2; J: TRBJ2-1; V: TRBV9; length: 20; CDR3: CASSSNPGGPSGGPTHEQFF; DNA: TGTGCCAGCAGCTCGAACCCTGGGGGCCCGTCGGGAGGGCCTACCCATGAGCAGTTCTTC